The rows below give T cell receptor beta chains drawn from one sample of a study of blood T cells in healthy people across ages. One entry per CDR3 protein, called by TCRdb with MiXCR from the 5' RACE reads. The data hold some 760,000 distinct CDR3 sequences, with just under 25% observed a single time. These records were also assigned to another study, of T cells of mothers and their children.

Sequencing was done on a sample of blood. These receptors all come from a boy between 10 and 17 years old in good health. CDR3s include the opening cysteine and the closing phenylalanine or tryptophan. The D gene is left open where the match is weak. Rows give clone size only sometimes, using once, few, many, or a class for an expanded clone.

-,-,TRBJ2-7,TRBV29-1,TGCAGCGTTGTTCGACAGGACTACGAGCAGTACTTC,CSVVRQDYEQYF
-,few,TRBJ1-4,TRBV25-1,TGTGCCAGCAGTTCTACAACTAATGAAAAACTGTTTTTT,CASSSTTNEKLFF
-,-,TRBJ1-4,TRBV4-1,TGCGCCAGCAGCCAAGAGCCCGGGCGCAATGAAAAACTGTTTTTT,CASSQEPGRNEKLFF
-,few,TRBJ2-7,TRBV27,TGTGCCAGCAGTCCCGGGGTCCAGTGGGACGAGCAGTACTTC,CASSPGVQWDEQYF
-,-,TRBJ2-1,TRBV6-2/TRBV6-3,TGTGCCAGCAGTCAGGGTTTTGGGGAGCAGTTCTTC,CASSQGFGEQFF
-,-,TRBJ1-6,TRBV7-9,TGTGCCAGCAGCTTAGCGCCGGGGACTGGAAATTCACCCCTCCACTTT,CASSLAPGTGNSPLHF
TRBD1,-,TRBJ2-1,TRBV2,TGTGCCAGCAGTGAAGGGACAGGGGATTACAATGAGCAGTTCTTC,CASSEGTGDYNEQFF
-,few,TRBJ2-7,TRBV5-1,TGCGCCAGCAGCAAAATTTACTACGAGCAGTACTTC,CASSKIYYEQYF
-,-,TRBJ1-6,TRBV10-3,TGTGCCACCGCGGGGAGCTCCTATAATTCACCCCTCCACTTT,CATAGSSYNSPLHF
-,-,TRBJ2-1,TRBV6-6,TGTGCCAGCAGTTACGAGGGGGTCTATGAGCAGTTCTTC,CASSYEGVYEQFF
TRBD1,few,TRBJ1-5,TRBV28,TGTGCCAGCAGTTTCCCCGGGACAGGGGCTGGGGGCCAGCCCCAGCATTTT,CASSFPGTGAGGQPQHF
TRBD1,many,TRBJ2-5,TRBV18,TGTGCCAGCTCACGTCAAGGGGGCAAAGAGACCCAGTACTTC,CASSRQGGKETQYF
TRBD2,-,TRBJ2-1,TRBV27,TGTGCCAGCAGCCAGACTAGCTCGGAGTTTAATGAGCAGTTCTTC,CASSQTSSEFNEQFF
TRBD2,-,TRBJ2-1,TRBV2,TGTGCCAGCCGGACTAGCGGGAGCTCTGAGCAGTTCTTC,CASRTSGSSEQFF
TRBD2,-,TRBJ2-5,TRBV7-2,TGTGCCAGCAGCGCCCGTAGCGGGGCGCCCCAAGAGACCCAGCACTTC,CASSARSGAPQETQHF
-,-,TRBJ1-4,TRBV29-1,TGCAGCGTTGAAGTTCACGAAAAACTGTTTTTT,CSVEVHEKLFF
-,few,TRBJ2-5,TRBV5-1,TGCGCCAGCAGCTTGGTGGCTAGCAGAGATGAGACCCAGTACTTC,CASSLVASRDETQYF
TRBD1,few,TRBJ2-6,TRBV9,TGTGCCAGCAGCGGACAGGGGACTGGGGCCAACGTCCTGACTTTC,CASSGQGTGANVLTF
TRBD2,few,TRBJ2-5,TRBV12-3/TRBV12-4,TGTGCCAGCAGTCCGGAGGTGGCACTAGCGGGCAGAAGGACCCAGTACTTC,CASSPEVALAGRRTQYF
-,-,TRBJ1-4,TRBV11-2,TGTGCCAGCAGCCCCTACGGGGGTATTGATACGGAAAAACTGTTTTTT,CASSPYGGIDTEKLFF
TRBD1,-,TRBJ1-4,TRBV7-9,TGTGCCAGCAGCGAAGGGACAGGGGTAAATGAAAAACTGTTTTTT,CASSEGTGVNEKLFF
-,many,TRBJ2-5,TRBV3-1,TGTGCCAGCAGCCTCGGGACTCACCAAGAGACCCAGTACTTC,CASSLGTHQETQYF
-,-,TRBJ2-7,TRBV3-1,TGTGCCACTGGGGGCAGGGCCTACGAGCAGTACTTC,CATGGRAYEQYF
TRBD2,-,TRBJ2-1,TRBV20-1,TGCAGTGCCCCTATACCCACCGGGAGGGGCAATGAGCAGTTCTTC,CSAPIPTGRGNEQFF
-,few,TRBJ2-5,TRBV29-1,TGCAGCGTTGAAGATGAGGAGACAGGACTGTTCTTC,CSVEDEETGLFF
-,-,TRBJ1-6,TRBV20-1,TGCAGTGCTGGCGCCGGAGTCCAGGGGATGAGCTCACCCCTCCACTTT,CSAGAGVQGMSSPLHF
-,-,TRBJ2-7,TRBV6-2/TRBV6-3,TGTGCCAGCAGAACAGTACGGGGGGCGTTCTCCGAGCAGTACTTC,CASRTVRGAFSEQYF
TRBD1,few,TRBJ1-2,TRBV29-1,TGCAGCGTGGGGGACAGAATTACTACTTATGGCTACACCTTC,CSVGDRITTYGYTF
-,few,TRBJ1-2,TRBV7-9,TGTGCCAGCAGCCTAGACGGAGCCGCTGGTTATGGCTACACCTTC,CASSLDGAAGYGYTF
TRBD1,-,TRBJ1-1,TRBV20-1,TGCAGTGCTAGAGATCAGGACAGGGACCCAATGAACACTGAAGCTTTCTTT,CSARDQDRDPMNTEAFF
-,few,TRBJ2-5,TRBV7-3,TGTGCCAGCAGCTCGGGACTTTCCTCGATAGAGACCCAGTACTTC,CASSSGLSSIETQYF
-,-,TRBJ1-2,TRBV4-3,TGCGCCAGCAGCCAGGGCCGAGCGGGCAGCACCTATGGCTACACCTTC,CASSQGRAGSTYGYTF
-,few,TRBJ2-1,TRBV20-1,TGCAGTGCTAGAACGACTCTGGGCAGGGAGGCCTACAATGAGCAGTTCTTC,CSARTTLGREAYNEQFF
TRBD2,-,TRBJ2-5,TRBV4-2,TGTGCCAGCAGCCAAGGGCGGGAGGGCCCGAAGACCCAGTACTTC,CASSQGREGPKTQYF
TRBD2,few,TRBJ2-5,TRBV20-1,TGCAGTCCTGCCGAGCTAGCGGGGAAACAAGAGACCCAGTACTTC,CSPAELAGKQETQYF
TRBD2,-,TRBJ2-1,TRBV4-1,TGCGCCAGCCGAGGGAGGGTGAACAATGAGCAGTTCTTC,CASRGRVNNEQFF
-,-,TRBJ2-7,TRBV2,TGTGCCAGCAGTGGTGACAGTTACTCCTACGAGCAGTACTTC,CASSGDSYSYEQYF
TRBD2,-,TRBJ2-3,TRBV7-2,TGTGCCAGCAGCCTAGATAAGACTAGCGGGGGTTGGGGAGATACGCAGTATTTT,CASSLDKTSGGWGDTQYF
TRBD2,-,TRBJ2-7,TRBV7-6,TGTGCCAGCAGCGTAACTAGCGGGGTCGTCTCCTACGAGCAGTACTTC,CASSVTSGVVSYEQYF
-,few,TRBJ2-5,TRBV11-2,TGTGCCAGCACCCCAACGGACAGAATATACCAGGAGACCCAGTACTTC,CASTPTDRIYQETQYF
-,-,TRBJ2-3,TRBV20-1,TGCAGTGCTAGTAAGGGCTACGCGACAGATACGCAGTATTTT,CSASKGYATDTQYF
-,many,TRBJ2-3,TRBV5-1,TGCGCCAGCAGCTTCAGGACAGGCACAGATACGCAGTATTTT,CASSFRTGTDTQYF
-,-,TRBJ2-7,TRBV27,TGTGCCAGCAGTCACTATCCCAACGAGCAGTACTTC,CASSHYPNEQYF
TRBD1,few,TRBJ1-2,TRBV6-1,TGTGCCAGCAGTGATATGACAGGGTACTATGGCTACACCTTC,CASSDMTGYYGYTF
-,many,TRBJ2-7,TRBV2,TGTGCCAGCTCCGACTTCTACGAGCAGTACTTC,CASSDFYEQYF
TRBD2,-,TRBJ2-5,TRBV5-1,TGCGCCAGCAGCGATCTAGCGGGAGTCGACCAAGAGACCCAGTACTTC,CASSDLAGVDQETQYF
-,-,TRBJ1-4,TRBV14,TGTGCCAGCAGCCAAGAGGCACAGCCTAATGAAAAACTGTTTTTT,CASSQEAQPNEKLFF
-,few,TRBJ1-1,TRBV7-2,TGTGCCAGCAAGGGGTTCGGGGAGACGATCAACACTGAAGCTTTCTTT,CASKGFGETINTEAFF
TRBD2,-,TRBJ2-5,TRBV12-5,TGTGCTAGTGGTTTCGGACTAGCGGGAGGGCCTGTCCAAGAGACCCAGTACTTC,CASGFGLAGGPVQETQYF
-,few,TRBJ2-7,TRBV29-1,TGCAGCGTTGAAGATAGAGGCGGAGGCTACGAGCAGTACTTC,CSVEDRGGGYEQYF
-,-,TRBJ1-6,TRBV11-2,TGTGCCAGCAGCCCCCCCCTGGCACCCCTCCACTTT,CASSPPLAPLHF
TRBD1,few,TRBJ2-7,TRBV28,TGTGCCAGCAGTTATGTCGGGACAGGGGGCTACGAGCAGTACTTC,CASSYVGTGGYEQYF
TRBD2,few,TRBJ2-2,TRBV9,TGTGCCAGCAGCGTATTCAGCGGGGGGAGTGCCGGGGAGCTGTTTTTT,CASSVFSGGSAGELFF
TRBD1,few,TRBJ2-3,TRBV7-9,TGTGCCAGCAGTAGGACAGGGGCCGGGGATACGCAGTATTTT,CASSRTGAGDTQYF
-,few,TRBJ1-1,TRBV12-3/TRBV12-4,TGTGCCAGCAGTTTAAGGCATGAAGCTTTCTTT,CASSLRHEAFF